This T cell receptor (beta chain) was obtained from a study of Ad26.COV2.S vaccination and SARS-CoV-2 variants. In the case of this clone: The antigen remains unidentified.

CDR3 length: 15 amino acids. Germline V gene data show CDR1 as SGHTA and CDR2 as FQGNSA. V gave up 1 base and J gave up 2 bases, with 10 bases separating them. Notes on the study in general: Spike-specific responses of CD8+ and CD4+ T cells were reported to display substantial breadth after vaccination. Estimates derived from TCR breadth and depth analyses may have underestimated total T cell responses.

Treatment indicated: around 19 received Ad26.COV2.S at low or high dose, single or two shots; roughly five received placebo; per-sample allocation not given. Collection of the samples took place on day 63 after the first injection of vaccine or placebo. Assay used: immunoSEQ multiplex PCR; TCRdb lists only in-frame clones, some missing. The sample holds 350,000 to 450,000 clones, 80% to 90% seen once. The TCR sequence derives from a person aged 18-60 years who received the Ad26.COV2.S COVID-19 vaccine or a placebo. The rearrangement joins TRBV7-2 to TRBJ2-3; either TRBD1 or TRBD2 may fit D (5 bases each). The sequences come from peripheral blood, collected in a trial of Ad26.COV2.S vaccine versus placebo. Here the CDR3 reads CASSLDRGYTDTQYF. Here the CDR3 DNA reads TGTGCCAGCAGCTTAGATCGGGGCTACACAGATACGCAGTATTTT. Drawing the rest from reference TRBV7-2 and TRBJ2-3, the complete variable domain is GAGVSQSPSNKVTEKGKDVELRCDPISGHTALYWYRQSLGQGLEFLIYFQGNSAPDKSGLPSDRFSAERTGGSVSTLTIQRTQQEDSAVYLCASSLDRGYTDTQYFGPGTRLTVL.